Listed below are T cell receptor beta chains from one sample, sequenced in a study of siplizumab effects on memory and regulatory T cells. Assay: immunoSEQ multiplex PCR; the TCRdb copy retains only in-frame clones and omits some. The table lists about 46,000 clones, 93% of them singletons. Sequenced: CD8+ T cells sorted from blood. Source of these receptors: a human donor in good health. Each CDR3 is given with its conserved first and last residue. The D gene is left open where the match is weak. Size values are once, few and many counts, or a class for expanded clones, and some rows have none.

d_gene	abundance	j_gene	v_gene	CDR3aa	CDR3nt
-	once	TRBJ2-2	TRBV9	CASSSASPGELFF	TGTGCCAGCAGCTCAGCGAGCCCCGGGGAGCTGTTTTTT
-	-	TRBJ1-4	TRBV27	CASSRALGRKEKLFF	TGTGCCAGCAGCCGAGCCCTAGGCAGGAAGGAAAAACTGTTTTTT
-	-	TRBJ1-2	TRBV6-5	CASSPSEVHGYTF	TGTGCCAGCAGCCCCTCCGAGGTTCATGGCTACACCTTC
TRBD2	-	TRBJ2-1	TRBV7-6	CASSLVAGSYNEQFF	TGTGCCAGCAGCTTAGTAGCGGGCTCCTACAATGAGCAGTTCTTC
-	-	TRBJ2-1	TRBV9	CASSVYSSYNEQFF	TGTGCCAGCAGCGTATACAGCTCCTACAATGAGCAGTTCTTC
-	once	TRBJ2-3	TRBV27	CASSRPRSTDTQYF	TGTGCCAGCAGTCGTCCCAGGAGCACAGATACGCAGTATTTT
-	-	TRBJ2-2	TRBV29-1	CSVGANTGELFF	TGCAGCGTAGGAGCAAACACCGGGGAGCTGTTTTTT
TRBD1	once	TRBJ1-2	TRBV6-6	CASSGRDRGDGYTF	TGTGCCAGCAGTGGCCGGGACAGGGGGGATGGCTACACCTTC
-	-	TRBJ1-2	TRBV30	CAWSVAVYGYTF	TGTGCCTGGAGTGTAGCGGTCTATGGCTACACCTTC
TRBD1	-	TRBJ1-5	TRBV10-2	CASRDREVGPQHF	TGCGCCAGCAGGGACAGGGAAGTGGGGCCCCAGCATTTT
TRBD2	-	TRBJ2-1	TRBV7-2	CASSWGLAPNNEQFF	TGTGCCAGCAGCTGGGGACTAGCGCCGAACAATGAGCAGTTCTTC